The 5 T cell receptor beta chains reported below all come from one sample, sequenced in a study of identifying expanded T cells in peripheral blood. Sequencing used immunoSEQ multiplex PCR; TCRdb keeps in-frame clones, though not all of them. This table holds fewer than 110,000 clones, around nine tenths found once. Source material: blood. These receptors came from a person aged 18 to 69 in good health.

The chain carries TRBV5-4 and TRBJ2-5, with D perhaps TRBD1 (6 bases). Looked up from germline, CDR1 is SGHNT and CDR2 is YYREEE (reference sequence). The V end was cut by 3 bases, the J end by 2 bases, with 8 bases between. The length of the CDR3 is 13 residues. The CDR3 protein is CASSSQGQETQYF. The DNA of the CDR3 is TGTGCCAGCAGCTCCCAGGGGCAAGAGACCCAGTACTTC.

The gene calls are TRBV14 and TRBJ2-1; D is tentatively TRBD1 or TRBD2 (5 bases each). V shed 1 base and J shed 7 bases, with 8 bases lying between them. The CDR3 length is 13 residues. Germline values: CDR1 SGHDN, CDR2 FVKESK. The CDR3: CASSQVWGNEQFF. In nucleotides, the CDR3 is TGTGCCAGCAGCCAAGTCTGGGGGAATGAGCAGTTCTTC.

CDR3 nucleotides: TGTGCCAGCAGCTTAACCACTTTGGTCTATGGCTACACCTTC. It specifies CASSLTTLVYGYTF. This rearrangement joins TRBV7-8 to TRBJ1-2, with D uncertain. V was trimmed by 2 bases and J by 4 bases, leaving 11 bases between them. CDR1 SGHVS and CDR2 FQNEAQ come from the germline V gene. The CDR3 spans 14 residues.

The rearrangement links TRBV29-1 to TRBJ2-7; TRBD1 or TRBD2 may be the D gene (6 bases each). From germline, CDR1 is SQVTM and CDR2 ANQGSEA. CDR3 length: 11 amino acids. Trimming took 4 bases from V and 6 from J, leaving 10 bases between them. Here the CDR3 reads CSVARGGEQYF. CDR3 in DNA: TGCAGCGTTGCCAGGGGAGGCGAGCAGTACTTC.

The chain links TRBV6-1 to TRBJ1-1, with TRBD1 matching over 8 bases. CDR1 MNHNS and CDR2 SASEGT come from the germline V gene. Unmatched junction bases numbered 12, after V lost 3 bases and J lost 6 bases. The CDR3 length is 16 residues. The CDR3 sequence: CASSDTWTGIIAEAFF. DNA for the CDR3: TGTGCCAGCAGTGACACCTGGACAGGGATTATCGCTGAAGCTTTCTTT.